This T cell receptor (beta chain) was profiled in a study of blood T cell repertoires in COVID-19. Study details: Samples taken during acute and convalescent COVID-19 were collected in the United States, Italy and Spain. The cDNA or gDNA used as material had been derived from T cells, B-cell-depleted T cells, or PBMCs.

This clone was detected once. This CDR3 has 15 amino acids. The germline V and J ends were trimmed by 0 bases and 2 bases, with 10 bases remaining between them. Per the germline V gene, CDR1 is KGHSH and CDR2 is LQKENI. In the original analysis: The authors estimated nucleated cell counts from reference gene primer amplification. The table came from immunoSEQ multiplex PCR; TCRdb's copy has only in-frame clones and leaves some out. D and trimming were read from the DNA, whereas the V and J calls and clone size are those reported in that table. The profile covers 30,000 to 35,000 clones, with approximately 82% appearing a single time and 7% to 8.5% taken by the ten largest.

The rearrangement links TRBV18 to TRBJ2-5, with a tentative D call TRBD2 (5 bases). The receptor was derived from a woman in her fifties or sixties with acute or convalescent COVID-19. Sequencing was done on a sample of peripheral blood. CDR3: CASSPPGLLQETQYF. Here the CDR3 DNA reads TGTGCCAGCTCACCACCAGGACTGCTACAAGAGACCCAGTACTTC.